These 2 T cell receptor beta chains originate from one sample sequenced in a study of blood T cell repertoires in COVID-19. Clones were read by immunoSEQ multiplex PCR, and TCRdb kept only the in-frame ones, dropping some. The profile shows about 320,000 clones, over 85% of them singletons. The sequenced sample was peripheral blood. These TCRs come from a woman in her 30s with COVID-19, enrolled during active disease.

This clone was seen a single time. The chain employs TRBV18 and TRBJ2-3; D unclear. The V gene's germline CDR1 is KGHSH and CDR2 LQKENI. V dropped 2 bases and J dropped 5 bases, with 8 bases sitting between them. The CDR3 runs 13 residues. CDR3 loop: CASSPGTGDTQYF. CDR3 bases: TGTGCCAGCTCACCAGGTACCGGAGATACGCAGTATTTT.

The rearrangement links TRBV23-1 to TRBJ2-4, with no clear D. TRBV23-1 is treated as an ORF (open reading frame) with a function not yet certain. The CDR3 covers 17 residues. The V end was cut by 6 bases, the J end by 2 bases, with 20 bases between. The CDR3 bases are TGCGCCAGCAGCCTGACCCGTTGGAGTCTTTCCAAAAACATTCAGTACTTC. Translation: CASSLTRWSLSKNIQYF.